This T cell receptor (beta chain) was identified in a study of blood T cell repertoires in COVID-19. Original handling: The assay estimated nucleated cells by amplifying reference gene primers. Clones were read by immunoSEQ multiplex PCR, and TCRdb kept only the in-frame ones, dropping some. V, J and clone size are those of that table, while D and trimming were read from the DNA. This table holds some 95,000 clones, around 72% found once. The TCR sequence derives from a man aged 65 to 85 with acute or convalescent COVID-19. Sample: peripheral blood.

CDR3: CASSSRGGGQETQYF. CDR3 in DNA: TGTGCCAGCAGCTCAAGGGGTGGGGGGCAAGAGACCCAGTACTTC. The genes are TRBV9 and TRBJ2-5; D may be TRBD2 (6 bases). Deletions cut 4 bases from V and 2 bases from J, with 15 bases between. Per the germline V gene, CDR1 is SGDLS and CDR2 is YYNGEE. The CDR3 is made up of 15 amino acids.